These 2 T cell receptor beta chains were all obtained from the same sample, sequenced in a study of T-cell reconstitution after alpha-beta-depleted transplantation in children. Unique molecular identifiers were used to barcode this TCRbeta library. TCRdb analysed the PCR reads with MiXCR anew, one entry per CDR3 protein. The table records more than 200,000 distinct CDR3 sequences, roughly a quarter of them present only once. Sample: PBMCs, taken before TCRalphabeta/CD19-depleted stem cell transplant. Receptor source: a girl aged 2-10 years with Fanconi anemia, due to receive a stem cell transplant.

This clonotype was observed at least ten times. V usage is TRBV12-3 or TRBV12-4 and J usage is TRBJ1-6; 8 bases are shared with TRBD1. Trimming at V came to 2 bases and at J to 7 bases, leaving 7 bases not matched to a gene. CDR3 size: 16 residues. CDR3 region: CASSLSQTGGNSPLHF. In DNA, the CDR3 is TGTGCCAGCAGTTTATCACAAACAGGGGGAAATTCACCCCTCCACTTT.

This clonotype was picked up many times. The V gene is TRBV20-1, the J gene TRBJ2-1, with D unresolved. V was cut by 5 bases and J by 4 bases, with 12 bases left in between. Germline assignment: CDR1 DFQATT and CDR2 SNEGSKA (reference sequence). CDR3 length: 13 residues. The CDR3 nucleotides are TGCAGTGCTCATACTACTTCATACAATGAGCAGTTCTTC. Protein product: CSAHTTSYNEQFF.